This TCR beta chain stems from a study of cytomegalovirus exposure and HLA in healthy donors. The overall study: A prior analysis found about 110 million unique TCR beta sequences from approximately 200 million T cells. Study conclusions and caveats: A classifier reportedly called cytomegalovirus status with high sensitivity and specificity. The number of N-insertions in an Asian-associated ancestry cluster was reportedly below the roughly 620-donor mean in a later analysis.

Primers for the PCR totalled 60 Vbeta and 13 Jbeta. TCRdb's copy holds only in-frame clones and misses some; the assay was immunoSEQ multiplex PCR. The table records approximately 98,000 clones, less than 85% of them present only once. Comment on this clone: The antigen is unknown.

CDR3 size: 17 residues. The V and J ends lost 2 bases and 0 bases respectively, with 17 bases between them. CDR1 is MNHNS, CDR2 SASEGT, per germline. This clonotype was obtained from a male donor in good health and CMV-seronegative. This chain joins TRBV6-1 and TRBJ2-7; D is unclear. Sequencing input: PBMCs. Written as DNA, the CDR3 is TGTGCCAGCAGTGAAACGGAAAGGAAGCGACCCTCCTACGAGCAGTACTTC. It translates to CASSETERKRPSYEQYF.